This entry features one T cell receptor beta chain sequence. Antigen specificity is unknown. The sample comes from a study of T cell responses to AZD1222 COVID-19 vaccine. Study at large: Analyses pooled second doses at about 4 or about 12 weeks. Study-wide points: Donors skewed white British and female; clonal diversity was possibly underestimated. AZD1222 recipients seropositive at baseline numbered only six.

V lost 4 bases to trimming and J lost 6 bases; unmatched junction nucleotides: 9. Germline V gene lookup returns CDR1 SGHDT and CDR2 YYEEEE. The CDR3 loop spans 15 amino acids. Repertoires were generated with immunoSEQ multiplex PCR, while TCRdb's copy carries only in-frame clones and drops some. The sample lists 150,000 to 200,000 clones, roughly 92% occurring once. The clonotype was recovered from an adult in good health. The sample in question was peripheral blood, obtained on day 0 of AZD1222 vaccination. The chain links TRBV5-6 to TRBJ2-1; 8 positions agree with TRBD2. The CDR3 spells CASSLGLGGINEQFF. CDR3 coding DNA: TGTGCCAGCAGCCTGGGACTAGGGGGGATCAATGAGCAGTTCTTC.